The source of this T cell receptor beta chain is a study of beta chain features in type 1 diabetes. Whole-study results and caveats: The study found moderately but significantly shorter TCRB CDR3s in all four CD4+ subsets of Type 1 diabetes patients. The study left unresolved whether HLA type influences TCRB rearrangement.

CDR1 is SGHTA, CDR2 FQGNSA, per germline. The length of the CDR3 is 16 residues. V was shortened by 1 base and J by 8 bases, with 15 bases between the two germline ends. Expressed TCRB transcripts were sequenced after all isolated RNA was converted to cDNA. Sequenced by immunoSEQ multiplex PCR; TCRdb stores in-frame clones only, minus some. The table includes 200,000 to 300,000 clones, around a quarter detected once. Using CD45RO/CCR7/CD25/CD127/CD95/CD27, CD4+ naive, central memory, regulatory and stem cell-like memory cells were sorted. As concerns this clone: Antigen unknown.

The TCR originated in a man in his thirties or forties in good health. The genes are TRBV7-2 and TRBJ2-6, with no clear D. Sequencing used central memory CD4+ T cells from blood. CDR3 residues: CASSLDGNPSSNVLTF. The CDR3, as DNA: TGTGCCAGCAGCTTAGATGGGAACCCATCTTCCAACGTCCTGACTTTC.